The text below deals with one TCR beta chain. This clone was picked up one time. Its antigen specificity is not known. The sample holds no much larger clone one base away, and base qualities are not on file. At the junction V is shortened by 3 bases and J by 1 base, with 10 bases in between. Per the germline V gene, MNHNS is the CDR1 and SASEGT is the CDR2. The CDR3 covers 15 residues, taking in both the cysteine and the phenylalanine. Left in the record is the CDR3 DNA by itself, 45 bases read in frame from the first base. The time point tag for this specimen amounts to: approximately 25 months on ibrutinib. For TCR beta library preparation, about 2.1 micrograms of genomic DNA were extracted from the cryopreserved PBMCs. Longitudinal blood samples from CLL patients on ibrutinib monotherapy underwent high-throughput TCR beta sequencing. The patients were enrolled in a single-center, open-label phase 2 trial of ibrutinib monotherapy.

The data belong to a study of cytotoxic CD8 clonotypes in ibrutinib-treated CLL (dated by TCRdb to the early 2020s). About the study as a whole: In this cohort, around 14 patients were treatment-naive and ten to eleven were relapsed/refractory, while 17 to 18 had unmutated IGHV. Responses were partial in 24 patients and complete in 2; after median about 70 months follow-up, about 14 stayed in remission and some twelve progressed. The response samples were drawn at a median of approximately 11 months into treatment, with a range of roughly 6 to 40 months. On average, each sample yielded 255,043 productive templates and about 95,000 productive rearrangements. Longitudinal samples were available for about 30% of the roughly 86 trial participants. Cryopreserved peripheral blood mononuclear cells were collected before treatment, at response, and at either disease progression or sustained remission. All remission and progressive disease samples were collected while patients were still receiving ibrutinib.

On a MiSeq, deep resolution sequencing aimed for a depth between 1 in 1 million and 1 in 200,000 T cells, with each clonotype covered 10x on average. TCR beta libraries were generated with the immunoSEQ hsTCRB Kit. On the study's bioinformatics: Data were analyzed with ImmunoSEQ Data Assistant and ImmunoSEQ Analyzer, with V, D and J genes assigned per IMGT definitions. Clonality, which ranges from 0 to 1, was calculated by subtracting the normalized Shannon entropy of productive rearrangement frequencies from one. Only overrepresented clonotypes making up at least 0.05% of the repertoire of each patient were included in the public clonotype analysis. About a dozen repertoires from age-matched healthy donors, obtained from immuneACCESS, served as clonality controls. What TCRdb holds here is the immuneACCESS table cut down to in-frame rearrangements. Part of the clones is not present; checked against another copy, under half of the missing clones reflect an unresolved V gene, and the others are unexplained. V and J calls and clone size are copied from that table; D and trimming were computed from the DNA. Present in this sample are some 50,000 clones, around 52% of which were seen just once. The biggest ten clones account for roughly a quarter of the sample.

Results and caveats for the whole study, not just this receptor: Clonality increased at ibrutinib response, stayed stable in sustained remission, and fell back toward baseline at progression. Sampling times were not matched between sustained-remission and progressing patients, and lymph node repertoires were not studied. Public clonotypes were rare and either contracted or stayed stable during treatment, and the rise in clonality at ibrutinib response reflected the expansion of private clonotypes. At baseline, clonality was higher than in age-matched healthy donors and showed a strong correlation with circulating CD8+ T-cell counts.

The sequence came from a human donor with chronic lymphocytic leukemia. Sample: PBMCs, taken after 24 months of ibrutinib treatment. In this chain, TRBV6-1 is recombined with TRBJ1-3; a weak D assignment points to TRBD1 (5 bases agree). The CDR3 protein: CASSDYEGSGNTIYF. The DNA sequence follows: TGTGCCAGCAGTGACTATGAGGGGTCTGGAAACACCATATATTTT.